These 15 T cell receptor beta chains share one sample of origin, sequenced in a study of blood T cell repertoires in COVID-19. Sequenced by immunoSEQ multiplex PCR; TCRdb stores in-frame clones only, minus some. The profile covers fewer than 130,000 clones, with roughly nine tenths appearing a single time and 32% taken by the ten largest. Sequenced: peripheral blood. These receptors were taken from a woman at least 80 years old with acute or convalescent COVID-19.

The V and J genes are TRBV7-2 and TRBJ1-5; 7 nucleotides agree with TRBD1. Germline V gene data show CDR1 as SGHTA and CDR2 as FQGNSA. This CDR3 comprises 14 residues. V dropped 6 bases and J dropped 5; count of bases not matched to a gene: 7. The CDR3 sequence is CASRVDRDHQPQHF. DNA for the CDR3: TGTGCCAGCAGGGTAGACAGGGATCATCAGCCCCAGCATTTT.

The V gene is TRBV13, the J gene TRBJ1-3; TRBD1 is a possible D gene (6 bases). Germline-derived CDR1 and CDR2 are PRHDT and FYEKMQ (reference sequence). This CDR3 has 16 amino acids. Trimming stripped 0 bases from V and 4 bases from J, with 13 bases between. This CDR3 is CASSLGPSGTGNTIYF. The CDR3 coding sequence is TGTGCCAGCAGCTTAGGCCCGTCAGGGACAGGAAACACCATATATTTT.

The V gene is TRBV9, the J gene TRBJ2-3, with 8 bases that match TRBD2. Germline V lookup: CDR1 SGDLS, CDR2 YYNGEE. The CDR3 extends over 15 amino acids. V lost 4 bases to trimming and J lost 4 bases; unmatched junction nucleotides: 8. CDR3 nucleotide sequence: TGTGCCAGCAGCACCCGGGGGGGCGGGCCAGATACGCAGTATTTT. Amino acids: CASSTRGGGPDTQYF.

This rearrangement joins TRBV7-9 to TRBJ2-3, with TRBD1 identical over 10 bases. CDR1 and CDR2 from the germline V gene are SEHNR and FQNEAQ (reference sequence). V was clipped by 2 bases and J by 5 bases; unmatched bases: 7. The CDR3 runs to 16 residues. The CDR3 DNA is TGTGCCAGCAGCTTACTAGGACAGGGGGTCAGAGATACGCAGTATTTT. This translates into CASSLLGQGVRDTQYF.

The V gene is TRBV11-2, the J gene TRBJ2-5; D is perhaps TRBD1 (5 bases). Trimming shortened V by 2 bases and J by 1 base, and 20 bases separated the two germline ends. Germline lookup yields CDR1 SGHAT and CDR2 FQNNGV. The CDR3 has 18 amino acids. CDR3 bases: TGTGCCAGCAGCTTATCATCCACGAGTTGGGGCCCCCAAGAGACCCAGTACTTC. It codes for CASSLSSTSWGPQETQYF. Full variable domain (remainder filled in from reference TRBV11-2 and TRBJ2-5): EAGVAQSPRYKIIEKRQSVAFWCNPISGHATLYWYQQILGQGPKLLIQFQNNGVVDDSQLPKDRFSAERLKGVDSTLKIQPAKLEDSAVYLCASSLSSTSWGPQETQYFGPGTRLLVL.

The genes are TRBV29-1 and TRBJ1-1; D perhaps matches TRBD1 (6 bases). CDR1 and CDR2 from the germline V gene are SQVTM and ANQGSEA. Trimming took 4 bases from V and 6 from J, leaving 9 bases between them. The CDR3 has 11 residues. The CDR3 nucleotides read TGCAGCGTTGGGGACAATTCTGAAGCTTTCTTT. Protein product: CSVGDNSEAFF.

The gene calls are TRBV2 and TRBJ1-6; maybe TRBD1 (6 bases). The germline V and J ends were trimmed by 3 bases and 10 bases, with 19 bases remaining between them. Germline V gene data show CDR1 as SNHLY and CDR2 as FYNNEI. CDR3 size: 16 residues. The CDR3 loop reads CASSDRTVTLGSPLHF. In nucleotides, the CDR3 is TGTGCCAGCAGTGACCGGACAGTTACGTTGGGCTCACCCCTCCACTTT.

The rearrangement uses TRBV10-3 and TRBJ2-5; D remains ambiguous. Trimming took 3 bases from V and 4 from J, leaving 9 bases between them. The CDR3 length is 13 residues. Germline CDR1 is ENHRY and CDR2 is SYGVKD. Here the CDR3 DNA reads TGTGCCATCAGTGACAGGCTTCTAGAGACCCAGTACTTC. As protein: CAISDRLLETQYF.

The CDR3 sequence: CASRPSGGPRFHTQYF. The CDR3 bases are TGTGCCAGCAGGCCAAGCGGGGGGCCAAGGTTCCATACGCAGTATTTT. The chain couples TRBV28 to TRBJ2-3, with 9 bases fitting TRBD2. The CDR3 covers 16 residues. CDR1 is MDHEN, CDR2 SYDVKM, per germline. V lost 6 bases, J lost 7 bases, and 14 bases stayed unmatched.

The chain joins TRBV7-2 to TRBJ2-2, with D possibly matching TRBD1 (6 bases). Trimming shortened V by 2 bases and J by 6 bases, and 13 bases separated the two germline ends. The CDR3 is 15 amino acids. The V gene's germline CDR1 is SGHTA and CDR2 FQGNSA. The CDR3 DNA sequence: TGTGCCAGCAGCTTACGAAACCAGGGGTCCGGGGAGCTGTTTTTT. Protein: CASSLRNQGSGELFF. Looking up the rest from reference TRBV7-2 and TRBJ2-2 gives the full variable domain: GAGVSQSPSNKVTEKGKDVELRCDPISGHTALYWYRQSLGQGLEFLIYFQGNSAPDKSGLPSDRFSAERTGGSVSTLTIQRTQQEDSAVYLCASSLRNQGSGELFFGEGSRLTVL.

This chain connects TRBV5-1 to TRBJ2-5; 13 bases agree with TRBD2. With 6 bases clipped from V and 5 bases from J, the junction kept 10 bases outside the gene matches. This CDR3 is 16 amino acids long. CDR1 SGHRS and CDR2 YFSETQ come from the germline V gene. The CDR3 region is CASTIGTSGVGETQYF. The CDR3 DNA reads TGCGCCAGCACCATAGGGACTAGCGGGGTCGGCGAGACCCAGTACTTC.

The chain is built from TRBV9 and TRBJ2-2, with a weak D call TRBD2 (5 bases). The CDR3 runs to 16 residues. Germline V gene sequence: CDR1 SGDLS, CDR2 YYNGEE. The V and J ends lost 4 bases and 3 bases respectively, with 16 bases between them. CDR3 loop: CASSPTSLLDTGELFF. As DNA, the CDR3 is TGTGCCAGCAGCCCTACTAGTTTATTGGACACCGGGGAGCTGTTTTTT.

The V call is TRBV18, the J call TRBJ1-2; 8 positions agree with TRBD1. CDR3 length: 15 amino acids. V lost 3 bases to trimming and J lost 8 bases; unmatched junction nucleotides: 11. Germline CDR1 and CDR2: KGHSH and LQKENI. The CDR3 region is CASSPNPDGTGGYTF. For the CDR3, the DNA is TGTGCCAGCTCACCGAACCCAGACGGGACAGGAGGCTACACCTTC. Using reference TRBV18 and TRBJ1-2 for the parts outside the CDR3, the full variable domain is NAGVMQNPRHLVRRRGQEARLRCSPMKGHSHVYWYRQLPEEGLKFMVYLQKENIIDESGMPKERFSAEFPKEGPSILRIQQVVRGDSAAYFCASSPNPDGTGGYTFGSGTRLTVV.

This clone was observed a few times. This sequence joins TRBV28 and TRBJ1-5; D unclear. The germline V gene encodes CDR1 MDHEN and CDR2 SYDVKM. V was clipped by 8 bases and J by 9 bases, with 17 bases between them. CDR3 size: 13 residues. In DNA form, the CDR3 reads TGTGCCAGCTATCGTGGAGAGGGTAGGCCCCAGCATTTT. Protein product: CASYRGEGRPQHF.

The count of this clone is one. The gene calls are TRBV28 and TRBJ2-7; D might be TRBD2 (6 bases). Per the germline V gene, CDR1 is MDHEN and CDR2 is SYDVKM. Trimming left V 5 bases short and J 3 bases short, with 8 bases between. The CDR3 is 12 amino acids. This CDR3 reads CASSGGYYEQYF. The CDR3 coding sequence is TGTGCCAGCAGTGGGGGGTACTACGAGCAGTACTTC.